The 13 T cell receptor beta chains listed next were all sequenced from one sample in a study of glioma-infiltrating T cells. The iRepertoire nested amplicon-rescue multiplex PCR amplified TCR alpha and beta CDR3s from RNA. MiXCR, run by TCRdb on the multiplex PCR reads, gives a single entry per CDR3 protein. The table shows 300,000 to 400,000 distinct CDR3 sequences, with 41% occurring only once. Sequenced input: glioma tissue, nonneoplastic brain tissue, or PBMCs (not recorded which). The receptors here all came from a human donor with low-grade glioma or glioblastoma, undergoing nonglioma brain surgery, or in good health (not recorded which).

The chain joins TRBV28 to TRBJ2-2; D perhaps matches TRBD1 (6 bases). Trimming removed 6 bases at V and 1 base at J, with 15 bases between. Germline CDR1 and CDR2: MDHEN and SYDVKM. The CDR3 runs to 16 residues. This CDR3 reads CASRIRDIWNTGELFF. Here the CDR3 DNA reads TGTGCCAGCAGAATCAGGGACATTTGGAACACCGGGGAGCTGTTTTTT.

This clonotype was found a few times. The chain carries TRBV5-1 and TRBJ2-1; no firm D call. The CDR3 consists of 12 residues. Germline CDR1 reads SGHRS; CDR2 reads YFSETQ. Trimming removed 6 bases at V and 2 bases at J, with 6 bases between. As DNA, the CDR3 is TGCGCCAGCACGTCTACCTACAATGAGCAGTTCTTC. Translation gives CASTSTYNEQFF.

This clonotype was seen many times. The chain links TRBV20-1 to TRBJ2-7; D gene unclear. Germline V CDR1 and CDR2: DFQATT, SNEGSKA (reference sequence). Trimming cost V 0 bases and J 1 base, with 7 bases left between them. This CDR3 has 13 residues. The CDR3 spells CSARDWISYEQYF. The CDR3 DNA sequence: TGCAGTGCTAGAGACTGGATTTCCTACGAGCAGTACTTC.

This clonotype was found many times. This chain uses TRBV27 with TRBJ1-4; 11 bases map to TRBD1. This CDR3 has 12 residues. The trim removed 10 bases at V and 11 bases at J, leaving 6 bases unmatched. CDR1 MNHEY and CDR2 SMNVEV come from the germline V gene (reference sequence). The CDR3 DNA sequence: TGTGCCACCCGGGGACAGGGGGTGAAACTGTTTTTT. The encoded protein is CATRGQGVKLFF.

The chain is built from TRBV6-2 or TRBV6-3 and TRBJ2-7, with a weak D call TRBD1 (6 bases). Germline V CDR1 and CDR2: MNHEY, SVGEGT. Trimming removed 4 bases from V and 2 bases from J, with 12 bases in between. There are 14 residues in the CDR3. The CDR3, as DNA: TGTGCCAGCAGTTTAGGACAGTGGGCCTACGAGCAGTACTTC. It codes for CASSLGQWAYEQYF.

The V gene is TRBV7-2, the J gene TRBJ2-5; D unresolved. Trimming cost V 1 base and J 1 base, with 10 bases left between them. Germline V gene lookup returns CDR1 SGHTA and CDR2 FQGNSA. The CDR3 spans 15 residues. The CDR3 DNA follows: TGTGCCAGCAGCTTAGGGTCAGGAGTCCAAGAGACCCAGTACTTC. This codes for CASSLGSGVQETQYF.

This clonotype was seen only a few times. CDR3 in amino acids: CASSERDSKNTEAFF. The CDR3 nucleotides are TGTGCCAGCAGTGAAAGGGACTCAAAGAACACTGAAGCTTTCTTT. The genes are TRBV2 and TRBJ1-1; D might be TRBD1 (5 bases). From germline, CDR1 is SNHLY and CDR2 FYNNEI. This CDR3 contains 15 residues. V was pared by 2 bases and J by 1 base, with 11 bases between.

A note on this clonotype: An end of the junction does not agree with germline; a read error may underlie this. The chain employs TRBV11-2 and TRBJ1-2; D is possibly TRBD1 (5 bases). CDR1 is SGHAT and CDR2 is FQNNGV in the germline V gene. This CDR3 spans 15 amino acids. This CDR3 reads CACSLGIQGYYGYTF. CDR3 coding DNA: TGTGCCTGCAGCTTAGGTATTCAGGGATACTATGGCTACACCTTC.

The chain has TRBV4-3 and TRBJ2-1; D is unresolved. Germline lookup yields CDR1 LGHNA and CDR2 YSLEER. The CDR3 covers 13 residues. The CDR3 protein is CVSSQLGYNEQFF. The CDR3 nucleotides read TGCGTTAGCAGCCAATTAGGGTACAATGAGCAGTTCTTC.

This clonotype was detected ten times or more. The rearrangement uses TRBV7-6 and TRBJ1-3; no firm D call. Trimming took 5 bases from V and 0 from J, leaving 8 bases between them. This CDR3 has 14 amino acids. Germline CDR1 reads SGHVS; CDR2 reads FNYEAQ. This CDR3 is CASSSASSGNTIYF. The DNA for the CDR3 is TGTGCCAGCAGCAGCGCGAGCTCTGGAAACACCATATATTTT.

This clonotype was picked up a small number of times. The chain uses TRBV20-1 and TRBJ2-3, with 7 bases that match TRBD2. The CDR3 spans 14 residues. Germline values: CDR1 DFQATT, CDR2 SNEGSKA (reference sequence). The V gene end was trimmed by 6 bases and the J gene end by 0 bases; junction bases not matched to a gene: 6. The CDR3, as DNA: TGCAGTGCCACCCGGGACTACAGCACAGATACGCAGTATTTT. Translation: CSATRDYSTDTQYF.

The gene calls are TRBV11-2 and TRBJ2-1; D is undetermined. This CDR3 is 15 amino acids long. The germline V gene has CDR1 SGHAT and CDR2 FQNNGV. V lost 0 bases to trimming and J lost 8 bases, with 14 bases between them. This chain's CDR3 is CASSLDRQVAYEQFF. The CDR3 DNA follows: TGTGCCAGCAGCTTAGATCGGCAGGTGGCATATGAGCAGTTCTTC.

The rearrangement joins TRBV20-1 to TRBJ2-3; maybe TRBD2 (5 bases). CDR3 length: 19 amino acids. Trimming pared 1 base from V and 0 bases from J, leaving 23 bases between. CDR1 DFQATT and CDR2 SNEGSKA come from the germline V gene (reference sequence). This chain's CDR3 is CSARAPMARLATSTDTQYF. The DNA for the CDR3 is TGCAGTGCTAGAGCCCCGATGGCTCGCTTAGCGACAAGCACAGATACGCAGTATTTT.